A selection of T cell receptor beta chains follows, all from one sample in a study of blood T cell repertoires in COVID-19. Sequenced by immunoSEQ multiplex PCR; TCRdb stores in-frame clones only, minus some. The sample lists roughly 410,000 clones; around 87% were seen once. The sequenced sample was peripheral blood. These TCRs come from an older woman with COVID-19, enrolled during active disease. Each CDR3 is given with its conserved first and last residue. The order of the fields is V gene, clone size, J gene, D gene, CDR3 protein, CDR3 DNA. The D gene is left open where the match is weak. For some rows the clone size is stated as once, few or many, or as a class when expanded; others skip it.

TRBV4-2,NA,TRBJ1-5,TRBD1,CASSLKDRDNQPQHF,TGTGCCAGCAGCCTTAAAGACAGGGACAATCAGCCCCAGCATTTT
TRBV6-5,NA,TRBJ1-1,TRBD1,CASSSFSEGTGEAFF,TGTGCCAGCAGTTCCTTTAGCGAAGGGACAGGTGAAGCTTTCTTT
TRBV2,NA,TRBJ1-1,NA,CASSEGQPNTEAFF,TGTGCCAGCAGTGAAGGACAGCCAAACACTGAAGCTTTCTTT
TRBV6-5,NA,TRBJ2-7,NA,CASRPLWTDSYEQYF,TGTGCCAGCAGACCCCTTTGGACAGACTCCTACGAGCAGTACTTC
TRBV27,few,TRBJ2-2,TRBD2,CASSWGLAGGELFF,TGTGCCAGCAGTTGGGGACTAGCGGGCGGGGAGCTGTTTTTT
TRBV11-2,NA,TRBJ2-5,NA,CASSFGRRTQGETQYF,TGTGCCAGCAGCTTTGGGAGGCGGACCCAAGGGGAGACCCAGTACTTC
TRBV6-4,NA,TRBJ1-2,NA,CASSASREGLYGYTF,TGTGCCAGCAGTGCATCCCGGGAGGGACTTTATGGCTACACCTTC
TRBV28,NA,TRBJ2-7,TRBD2,CAINPASGGAGWEQYF,TGTGCCATCAACCCGGCTAGCGGGGGCGCAGGCTGGGAGCAGTACTTC
TRBV11-2,few,TRBJ1-4,NA,CASSFRRASATNEKLFF,TGTGCCAGCAGCTTTCGCAGGGCTTCTGCAACTAATGAAAAACTGTTTTTT
TRBV19,NA,TRBJ2-1,NA,CASSIDRAPYNEQFF,TGTGCCAGTAGTATAGACAGGGCACCCTACAATGAGCAGTTCTTC
TRBV19,NA,TRBJ1-1,NA,CASSTAGVGEAFF,TGTGCCAGTAGTACGGCAGGGGTTGGTGAAGCTTTCTTT
TRBV13,NA,TRBJ1-1,NA,CASSFGQGVTEAFF,TGTGCCAGCAGCTTTGGGCAGGGTGTCACTGAAGCTTTCTTT
TRBV5-4,NA,TRBJ2-1,NA,CASSPGGTVINEQFF,TGTGCCAGCAGCCCCGGGGGTACTGTGATCAATGAGCAGTTCTTC
TRBV12-2,NA,TRBJ1-4,NA,CASRLALTVLNEKLFF,TGTGCAAGTCGCTTAGCGCTTACGGTCCTTAATGAAAAACTGTTTTTT
TRBV4-1,NA,TRBJ2-7,NA,CASSQVGGRGEQYF,TGCGCCAGCAGCCAAGTGGGAGGACGAGGCGAGCAGTACTTC
TRBV12-5,NA,TRBJ2-2,NA,CASGSLAGSTGELFF,TGTGCTAGTGGTTCTCTGGCGGGGAGTACCGGGGAGCTGTTTTTT
TRBV7-2,NA,TRBJ1-2,NA,CASSLFGGTGGYTF,TGTGCCAGCAGCTTATTCGGTGGAACGGGTGGCTACACCTTC
TRBV5-1,NA,TRBJ1-2,NA,CASSLEDYSGTYGYTF,TGCGCCAGCAGCTTGGAGGACTACTCCGGGACTTATGGCTACACCTTC
TRBV12-5,NA,TRBJ1-4,NA,CASGLGRVRYCEKLFF,TGTGCTAGTGGTTTAGGGAGGGTTCGATATTGTGAAAAACTGTTTTTT
TRBV30,NA,TRBJ1-6,NA,CAWSVSSGIPTYNSPLHF,TGTGCCTGGAGTGTATCCTCCGGGATACCAACCTATAATTCACCCCTCCACTTT
TRBV5-1,NA,TRBJ2-5,TRBD1,CASRRAQGSGETQYF,TGCGCCAGCAGGAGGGCACAGGGGTCCGGGGAGACCCAGTACTTC
TRBV28,few,TRBJ1-2,NA,CASSLTGVMGYTF,TGTGCCAGCAGTTTAACAGGAGTTATGGGCTACACCTTC
TRBV6-4,NA,TRBJ2-1,NA,CASSDVGSSYNEQFF,TGTGCCAGCAGTGACGTGGGGAGCTCCTACAATGAGCAGTTCTTC
TRBV28,NA,TRBJ1-1,TRBD1,CASSLDRGTEAFF,TGTGCCAGCAGTTTAGACAGGGGCACTGAAGCTTTCTTT
TRBV19,NA,TRBJ1-5,NA,CASTRSNQPQHF,TGTGCCAGTACCCGGAGCAATCAGCCCCAGCATTTT
TRBV5-8,NA,TRBJ1-1,NA,CASSLKQGLAEAFF,TGTGCCAGCAGCTTGAAGCAGGGTTTGGCTGAAGCTTTCTTT
TRBV9,NA,TRBJ2-6,TRBD1,CASSVGGQASSGANVLTF,TGTGCCAGCAGCGTAGGGGGACAGGCGTCCTCTGGGGCCAACGTCCTGACTTTC
TRBV7-3,NA,TRBJ2-3,TRBD2,CASSSRTSGGLDTQYF,TGTGCCAGCAGCTCGCGGACTAGCGGGGGGCTCGATACGCAGTATTTT
TRBV9,NA,TRBJ1-3,TRBD1,CASSPGSGTGKLSGNTIYF,TGTGCCAGCAGCCCGGGCAGTGGGACAGGGAAACTCTCTGGAAACACCATATATTTT
TRBV28,NA,TRBJ1-1,TRBD1,CASRPGDRDLNTEAFF,TGTGCCAGCAGGCCCGGGGACAGGGATTTGAACACTGAAGCTTTCTTT
TRBV5-1,NA,TRBJ1-1,NA,CASSATGGTEAFF,TGCGCCAGCAGCGCCACAGGTGGCACTGAAGCTTTCTTT
TRBV6-5,NA,TRBJ2-1,NA,CASSYSVEGEQFF,TGTGCCAGCAGTTACTCGGTCGAGGGTGAGCAGTTCTTC
TRBV15,NA,TRBJ2-3,NA,CATSTPRGTRDTQYF,TGTGCCACCAGCACCCCCCGTGGTACAAGAGATACGCAGTATTTT
TRBV24-1,NA,TRBJ1-1,NA,CATSDSMAGNTEAFF,TGTGCCACCAGTGATTCAATGGCGGGGAACACTGAAGCTTTCTTT
TRBV5-8,once,TRBJ1-2,NA,CASSLVGTFGYTF,TGTGCCAGCAGCTTGGTTGGGACATTCGGCTACACCTTC
TRBV11-1,once,TRBJ2-1,NA,CASTPQRGPLNEQFF,TGTGCCAGCACCCCCCAACGGGGTCCCCTCAATGAGCAGTTCTTC
TRBV5-1,NA,TRBJ2-1,TRBD2,CASSFPFSGGPSSYNEQFF,TGCGCCAGCAGCTTCCCTTTCAGCGGGGGGCCGAGCTCCTACAATGAGCAGTTCTTC